This T cell receptor (beta chain) was sequenced for a study of blood T cells in healthy people across ages. V gave up 5 bases and J gave up 6 bases, with 10 bases separating them. CDR1 MDHEN and CDR2 SYDVKM come from the germline V gene. The CDR3 has 12 residues. Using a J-beta primer mix together with a sample-barcoded 5' primer, a second PCR was run for about 7 to 12 cycles. TCRdb reprocessed the 5' RACE reads with MiXCR, giving one entry per CDR3 protein. This sample has around 1,600,000 distinct CDR3 sequences, with under 55% found just once. What was sequenced was blood. The chain recombines TRBV28 with TRBJ1-2; no definite D call. The sequence came from a woman between 18 and 30 years old in good health. CDR3 in DNA: TGTGCCAGCAGTGGGGTTAAGAATGGCTACACCTTC. It is translated as CASSGVKNGYTF.